This T cell receptor beta chain came from a study of blood T cell repertoires in COVID-19. Among Cohort 3 donors, those recovered had two negative PCRs, clearance, or symptom resolution. The ends were cut back, 5 bases at V and 4 bases at J, with 15 bases in the middle. From germline, CDR1 is SGHNT and CDR2 YYREEE (reference sequence). This CDR3 region has 14 residues. As handled by the study authors: Amplification from reference gene primers served as the basis for estimated nucleated cell counts. TCRdb's copy holds only in-frame clones and misses some; the assay was immunoSEQ multiplex PCR. The DNA gave D and trimming, while V, J and clone size come from that table. The repertoire holds about 270,000 clones, with approximately 90% as singletons.

Sequencing used PBMCs or T cells enriched from blood (not recorded which). The sequence derives from a woman aged 18-29 years who had recovered from COVID-19. V is TRBV5-4 and J is TRBJ1-1, with a possible D match to TRBD1 (5 bases). CDR3 amino acids: CASSYKGLGTEAFF. DNA for the CDR3: TGTGCCAGCAGTTATAAGGGACTCGGCACTGAAGCTTTCTTT.